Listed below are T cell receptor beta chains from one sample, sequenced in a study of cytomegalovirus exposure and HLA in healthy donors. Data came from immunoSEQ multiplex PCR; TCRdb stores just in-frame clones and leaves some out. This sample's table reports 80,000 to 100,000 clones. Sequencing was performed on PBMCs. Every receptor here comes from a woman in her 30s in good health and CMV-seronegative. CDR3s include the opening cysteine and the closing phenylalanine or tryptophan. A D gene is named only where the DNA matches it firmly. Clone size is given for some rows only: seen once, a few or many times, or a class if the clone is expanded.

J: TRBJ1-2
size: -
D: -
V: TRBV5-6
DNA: TGTGCCAGCAGCACCCCGGGCAGGGTAGACTATGGCTACACCTTC
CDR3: CASSTPGRVDYGYTF

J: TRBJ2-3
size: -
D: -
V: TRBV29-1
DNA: TGCAGCACATTACGACTCATCCTGATTGACCATTGCACAGATACGCAGTATTTT
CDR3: CSTLRLILIDHCTDTQYF

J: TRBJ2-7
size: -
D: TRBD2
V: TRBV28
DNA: TGTGCCAGCAGACCTCCGAGGGCTAGCGGGAGGCCGGGCCACGAGCAGTACTTC
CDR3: CASRPPRASGRPGHEQYF

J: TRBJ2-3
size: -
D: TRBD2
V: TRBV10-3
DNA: TGTGCCATCAGTGAAACTAGCGGGGGGCAGGTAGATACGCAGTATTTT
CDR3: CAISETSGGQVDTQYF

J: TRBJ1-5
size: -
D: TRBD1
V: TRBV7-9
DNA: TGTGCCAGCAGCTTGGGGACAGCCTCCCAGCATTTT
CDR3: CASSLGTASQHF

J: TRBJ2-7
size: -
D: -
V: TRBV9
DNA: TGTGCCAGCAGCGTCGTTGGGGCGGAGAGCTCCTACGAGCAGTACTTC
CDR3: CASSVVGAESSYEQYF

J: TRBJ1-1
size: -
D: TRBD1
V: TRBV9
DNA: TGTGCCAGCAGCGTACAATCTTCGACAGGGGGTGGTGAAGCTTTCTTT
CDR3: CASSVQSSTGGGEAFF

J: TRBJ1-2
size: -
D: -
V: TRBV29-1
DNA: TGCAGCGTTGAGCGGGGGGAGGGCTACACCTTC
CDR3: CSVERGEGYTF

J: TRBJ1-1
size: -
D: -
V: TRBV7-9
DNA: TGTGCCAGCAGCTTACAGGTGAACACTGAAGCTTTCTTT
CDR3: CASSLQVNTEAFF

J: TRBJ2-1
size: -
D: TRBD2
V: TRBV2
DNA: TGTGCCAGCAGTGGGTTTAGCGGGGGGTCCCGGCAGTTCTTC
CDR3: CASSGFSGGSRQFF

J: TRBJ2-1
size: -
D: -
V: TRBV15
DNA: TGTGCCACCAGGGCCCAACGCAGAGTGGAGCAAAATGAGCAGTTCTTC
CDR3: CATRAQRRVEQNEQFF

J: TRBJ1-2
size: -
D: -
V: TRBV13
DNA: TGTGCCAGCAGAGCGGTGGGGATTAACTATGGCTACACCTTC
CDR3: CASRAVGINYGYTF

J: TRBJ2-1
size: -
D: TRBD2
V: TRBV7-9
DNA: TGTGCCAGCAGCTGGGTAGCGGGGGAGTACAATGAGCAGTTCTTC
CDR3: CASSWVAGEYNEQFF

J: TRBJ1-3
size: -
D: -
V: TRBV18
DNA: TGTGCCAGCTCACCACTGAACGAACACTCTGGAAACACCATATATTTT
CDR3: CASSPLNEHSGNTIYF

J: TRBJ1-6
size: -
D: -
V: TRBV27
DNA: TGTGCCAGCGGGATCGGGAACTCACCCCTCCACTTT
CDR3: CASGIGNSPLHF

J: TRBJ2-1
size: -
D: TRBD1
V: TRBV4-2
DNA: TGTGCCAGCAGCCAAGATGGCCGAGGGGGCAGCCCCTACAATGAGCAGTTCTTC
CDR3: CASSQDGRGGSPYNEQFF

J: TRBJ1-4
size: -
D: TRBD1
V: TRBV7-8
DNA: TGTGCCAGCAGCTCCCGGACAGGGTCGGGAAAACTGTTTTTT
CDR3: CASSSRTGSGKLFF

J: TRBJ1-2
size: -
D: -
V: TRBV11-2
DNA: TGTGCCAGCAGCTTTCTTACAGGGTTTCAAGGCTACACCTTC
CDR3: CASSFLTGFQGYTF

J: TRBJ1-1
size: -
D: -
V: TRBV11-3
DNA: TGTGCCAGCAGCTTAAGACCGATAGGGGCTGAAGCTTTCTTT
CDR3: CASSLRPIGAEAFF

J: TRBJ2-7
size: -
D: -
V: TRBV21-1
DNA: TGTGCCAGCAGCAAAGGTGACGTTAAGACATTGGTCTCCTACGAGCAGTACTTC
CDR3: CASSKGDVKTLVSYEQYF

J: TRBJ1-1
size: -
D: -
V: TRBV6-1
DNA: TGTGCCAGCACTCGGAGGGACGATCCGAACACTGAAGCTTTCTTT
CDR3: CASTRRDDPNTEAFF

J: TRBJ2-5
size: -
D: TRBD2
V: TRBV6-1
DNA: TGTGCCAGCAGTGCCTTAACGGGAGGGCCCCAAGAGCAGTACTTC
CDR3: CASSALTGGPQEQYF

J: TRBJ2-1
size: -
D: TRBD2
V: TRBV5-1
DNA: TGCGCCAGCAGCCACCGGACTAGAAACAATGAGCAGTTCTTC
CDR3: CASSHRTRNNEQFF

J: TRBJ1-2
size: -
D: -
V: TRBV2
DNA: TGTGCCAGCATCAGAGGAGCGGGGGGCACGGGCTACACCTTC
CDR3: CASIRGAGGTGYTF

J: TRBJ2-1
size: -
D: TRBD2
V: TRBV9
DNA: TGTGCCAGCAGCATCTTGCCGGGGACTAGCGGGGGCCTCTCCTACAATGAGCAGTTCTTC
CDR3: CASSILPGTSGGLSYNEQFF

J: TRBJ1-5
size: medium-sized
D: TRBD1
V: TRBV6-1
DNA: TGTGCCAGCAGTGGCGGGACAGGGGATAGTCAGCCCCAGCATTTT
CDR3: CASSGGTGDSQPQHF

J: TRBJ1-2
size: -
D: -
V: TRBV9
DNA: TGTGCCAGCAAGACAGAGTTCTATGGCTACACCTTC
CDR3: CASKTEFYGYTF

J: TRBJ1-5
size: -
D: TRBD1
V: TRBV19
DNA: TGTGCCAGTAGTATAGCCCGGGACAGGGGTGGCAATCAGCCCCAGCATTTT
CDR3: CASSIARDRGGNQPQHF

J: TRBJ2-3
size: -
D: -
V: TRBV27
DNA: TGTGCCAGCAGCGCAGGGGTTGTAGATACGCAGTATTTT
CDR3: CASSAGVVDTQYF

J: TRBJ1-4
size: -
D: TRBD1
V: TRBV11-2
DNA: TGTGCCAGCAGCTTGGGACAGGGGCAAGAAAAACTGTTTTTT
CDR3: CASSLGQGQEKLFF

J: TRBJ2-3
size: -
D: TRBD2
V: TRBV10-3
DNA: TGTGCCATCAGTGAGGGGAGGGTCGCAGATACGCAGTATTTT
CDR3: CAISEGRVADTQYF

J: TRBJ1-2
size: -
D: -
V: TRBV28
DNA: TGTGCCAGCAGCACCGGTTACTATGGCTACACCTTC
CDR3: CASSTGYYGYTF

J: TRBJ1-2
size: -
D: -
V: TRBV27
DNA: TGCGGAACCCGGAGTTCCGCAAACTATGGCTACACCTTC
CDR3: CGTRSSANYGYTF

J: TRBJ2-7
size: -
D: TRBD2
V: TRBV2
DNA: TGTGCCAGCAGCCCAAGTCCCAGCGGGAGATCTGAGTACTTC
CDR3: CASSPSPSGRSEYF

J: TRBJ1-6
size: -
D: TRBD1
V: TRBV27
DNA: TGTGCCAGCAGCCCCGGACAGGGCTTCTATAATTCACCCCTCCACTTT
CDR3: CASSPGQGFYNSPLHF

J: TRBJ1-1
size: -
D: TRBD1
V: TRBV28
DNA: TGTGCCAGCAGTCGGAGGACAGGGGGCGGAACTGAAGCTTTCTTT
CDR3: CASSRRTGGGTEAFF

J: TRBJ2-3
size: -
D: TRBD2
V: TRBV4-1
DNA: TGCGCCAGCAGCGGACTAGCGGGGCCAGATACGCAGTATTTT
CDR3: CASSGLAGPDTQYF

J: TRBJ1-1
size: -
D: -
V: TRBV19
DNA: TGTGCCAGTAGTACGGTCCCCGGGGGTGAAGCTTTCTTT
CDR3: CASSTVPGGEAFF

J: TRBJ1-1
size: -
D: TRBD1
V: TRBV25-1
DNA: TGTGCCAGCAGTGCTTATGGGGGACAGCCTGAAGCTTTCTTT
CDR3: CASSAYGGQPEAFF

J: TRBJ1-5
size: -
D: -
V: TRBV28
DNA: TGTGCCAGCAGTCTACCCCCTCGGCCGAGGACAGCCTTTAGCAATCAGCCCCAGCATTTT
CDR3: CASSLPPRPRTAFSNQPQHF

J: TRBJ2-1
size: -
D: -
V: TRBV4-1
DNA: TGCGCCAGCAGCCCCCCGGGTGAGCAGTTCTTC
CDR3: CASSPPGEQFF

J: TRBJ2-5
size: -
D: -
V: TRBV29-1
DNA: TGCAGCGTTGATCCGGTTGAGACCCAGTACTTC
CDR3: CSVDPVETQYF

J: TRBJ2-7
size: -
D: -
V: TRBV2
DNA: TGTGCCAGCAGCCCGGGGCGGGGAACCTACGAGCAGTACTTC
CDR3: CASSPGRGTYEQYF

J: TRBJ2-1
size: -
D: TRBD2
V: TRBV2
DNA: TGTGCCAGCAGGCGAGCGGGGGGGCCCTACAATGAGCAGTTCTTC
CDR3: CASRRAGGPYNEQFF

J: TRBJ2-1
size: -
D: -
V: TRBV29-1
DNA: TGCAGCGCCGTGGACAGCGTTTACAATGAGCAGTTCTTC
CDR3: CSAVDSVYNEQFF

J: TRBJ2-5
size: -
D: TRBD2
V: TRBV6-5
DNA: TGTGCCAGCAGTTACTCGAGACTAGCTTTGGGAGAGACCCAGTACTTC
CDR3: CASSYSRLALGETQYF